This TCR beta chain is from a study of blood T cell repertoires in COVID-19. Study details: Researchers got acute and convalescent COVID-19 samples from the United States, Italy and Spain.

The V gene lost 5 bases and the J gene lost 6 bases, with 16 bases spanning the gap. Germline V gene data show CDR1 as LNHDA and CDR2 as SQIVND (reference sequence). This CDR3 region has 15 residues. As processed by the authors: Reference gene primer amplification yielded estimated nucleated cell counts. Assay used: immunoSEQ multiplex PCR; TCRdb lists only in-frame clones, some missing. The V and J calls and clone size come from that table; D and trimming were worked out from the DNA. The table lists about 200,000 clones, roughly four fifths of them singletons. The chain couples TRBV19 to TRBJ2-2; possible D gene TRBD1, 5 bases. Material for sequencing was peripheral blood. The TCR originated in a woman aged 40 to 55 with acute or convalescent COVID-19. The CDR3 region is CASSWGRVRSGELFF. CDR3 nucleotide sequence: TGTGCCAGTAGTTGGGGCAGGGTAAGGTCCGGGGAGCTGTTTTTT.